This T cell receptor (beta chain) was profiled in a study of blood T cell repertoires in COVID-19. Measured with immunoSEQ multiplex PCR; TCRdb has only the in-frame clones, and not every one. The sample contains roughly 170,000 clones, 84% of which appear only once. Germline V CDR1 and CDR2: SGHVS, FQNEAQ. Trimming pared 2 bases from V and 4 bases from J, leaving 11 bases between. The CDR3 loop spans 14 amino acids. This rearrangement joins TRBV7-8 to TRBJ1-1; D may be TRBD1 (6 bases). The sequencing input was PBMCs or T cells enriched from blood (not recorded which). The receptor was derived from a man between 50 and 59 years old who had recovered from COVID-19. In nucleotides, the CDR3 is TGTGCCAGCAGCTTAAGAACAGGGACCACTGAAGCTTTCTTT. Translating it yields CASSLRTGTTEAFF.